The clone carrying this TCR beta chain appeared a few times. The antigen remains unidentified. Germline V gene sequence: CDR1 MNHNS, CDR2 SASEGT. V shed 10 bases, J shed 2 bases, and the junction held 4 bases outside the gene matches. The CDR3 runs 12 residues. The data originate from a study of cytomegalovirus exposure and HLA in healthy donors. Here immunoSEQ multiplex PCR was the method, and the copy in TCRdb shows in-frame clones only, minus some. Of about 250,000 clones detected, just under 90% appear once; the ten largest clones hold less than 3%. Findings of the study overall: Most sequenced TCRs were rare (though some public TCRs occurred in many donors).

The donors were members of the validation cohort comprising some 130 subjects, separate from the approximately 670-subject first cohort. The chain carries TRBV6-1 and TRBJ2-7; 8 bases map to TRBD2. The sequence was collected from a man aged 18 to 35 in good health and CMV-seronegative. Sequences were obtained from PBMCs. DNA of the CDR3: TGTGCCACCTTAGCGGGGCCCTACGAGCAGTACTTC. Its protein product is CATLAGPYEQYF.